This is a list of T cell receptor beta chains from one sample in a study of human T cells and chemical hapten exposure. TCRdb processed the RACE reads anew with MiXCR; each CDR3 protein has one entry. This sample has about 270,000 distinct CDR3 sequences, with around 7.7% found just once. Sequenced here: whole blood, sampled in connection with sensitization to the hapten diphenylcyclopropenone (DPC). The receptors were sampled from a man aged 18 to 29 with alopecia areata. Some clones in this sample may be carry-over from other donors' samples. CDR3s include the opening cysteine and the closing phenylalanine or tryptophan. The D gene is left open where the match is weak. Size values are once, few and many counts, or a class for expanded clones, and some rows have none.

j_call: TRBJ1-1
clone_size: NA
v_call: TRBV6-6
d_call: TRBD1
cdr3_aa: CASRTTGVTEAFF
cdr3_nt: TGTGCCAGCAGGACTACAGGGGTCACTGAAGCTTTCTTT

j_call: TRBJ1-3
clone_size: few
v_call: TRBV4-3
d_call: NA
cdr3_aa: CASSPGGDHSGNTIYF
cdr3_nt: TGCGCCAGCAGCCCAGGAGGGGACCACTCTGGAAACACCATATATTTT

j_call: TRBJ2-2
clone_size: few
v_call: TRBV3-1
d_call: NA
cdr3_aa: CASSQDPGAVGSGELFF
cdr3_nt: TGTGCCAGCAGCCAAGATCCGGGGGCAGTCGGGTCCGGGGAGCTGTTTTTT

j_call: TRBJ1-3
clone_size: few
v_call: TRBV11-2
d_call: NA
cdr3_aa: CASSLGVMYVGNTIYF
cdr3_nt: TGTGCCAGCAGCTTAGGGGTCATGTATGTCGGAAACACCATATATTTT

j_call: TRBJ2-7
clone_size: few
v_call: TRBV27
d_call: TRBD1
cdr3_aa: CASSLSGTGNYEQYF
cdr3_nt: TGTGCCAGCAGTTTATCAGGGACAGGGAACTACGAGCAGTACTTC

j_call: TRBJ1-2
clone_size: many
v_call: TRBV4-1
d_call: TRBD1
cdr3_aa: CASSQPRTGGYGYTF
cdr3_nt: TGCGCCAGCAGCCAACCCCGGACAGGGGGATATGGCTACACCTTC

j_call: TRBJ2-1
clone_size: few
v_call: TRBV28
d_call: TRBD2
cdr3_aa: CASSFGTNYNEQFF
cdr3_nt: TGTGCCAGCAGTTTCGGGACTAACTACAATGAGCAGTTCTTC

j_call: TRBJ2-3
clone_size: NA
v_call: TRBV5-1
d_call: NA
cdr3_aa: CASSASVFGDTQYF
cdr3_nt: TGCGCCAGCAGCGCCTCCGTGTTTGGAGATACGCAGTATTTT

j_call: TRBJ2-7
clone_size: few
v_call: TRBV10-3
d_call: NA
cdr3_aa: CAIKPGGVAYEQYF
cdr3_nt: TGTGCCATCAAACCCGGCGGGGTCGCCTACGAGCAGTACTTC

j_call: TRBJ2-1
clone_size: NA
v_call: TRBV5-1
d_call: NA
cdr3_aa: CASSSRGNNEQFF
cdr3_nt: TGCGCCAGCAGCTCCCGGGGCAACAATGAGCAGTTCTTC

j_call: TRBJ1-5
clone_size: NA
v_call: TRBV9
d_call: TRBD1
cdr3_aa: CASSTDRDPGQPQHF
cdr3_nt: TGTGCCAGCAGCACTGACAGGGATCCAGGTCAGCCCCAGCATTTT

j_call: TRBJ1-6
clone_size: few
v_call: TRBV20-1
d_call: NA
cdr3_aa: CSAFPLGRDYNSPLHF
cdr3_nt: TGCAGTGCTTTCCCGTTGGGCAGGGATTATAATTCACCCCTCCACTTT

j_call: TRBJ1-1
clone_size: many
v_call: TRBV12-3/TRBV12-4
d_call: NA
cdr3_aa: CASSSQEGTEAFF
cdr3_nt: TGTGCCAGCAGTTCACAGGAGGGCACTGAAGCTTTCTTT

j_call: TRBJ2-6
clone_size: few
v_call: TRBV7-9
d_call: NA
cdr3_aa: CASSPGRRGRGSGANVLTF
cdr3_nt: TGTGCCAGCAGCCCTGGACGGCGAGGTAGGGGCTCTGGGGCCAACGTCCTGACTTTC

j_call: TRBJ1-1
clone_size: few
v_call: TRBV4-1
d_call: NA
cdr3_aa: CASSQVFRGAGEAFF
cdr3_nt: TGCGCCAGCAGCCAAGTCTTTCGGGGGGCCGGTGAAGCTTTCTTT

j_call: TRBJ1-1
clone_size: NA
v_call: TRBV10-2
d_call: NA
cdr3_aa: CASSVPPGSMNTEAFF
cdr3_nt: TGCGCCAGCAGTGTCCCTCCGGGCAGCATGAACACTGAAGCTTTCTTT

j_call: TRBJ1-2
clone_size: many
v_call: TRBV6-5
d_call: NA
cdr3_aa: CASSYTRAVGYTF
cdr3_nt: TGTGCCAGCAGTTACACGCGGGCAGTAGGCTACACCTTC

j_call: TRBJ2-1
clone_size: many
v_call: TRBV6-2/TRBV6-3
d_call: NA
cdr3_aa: CASTGSGYNEQFF
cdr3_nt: TGTGCCAGCACAGGCAGCGGCTACAATGAGCAGTTCTTC

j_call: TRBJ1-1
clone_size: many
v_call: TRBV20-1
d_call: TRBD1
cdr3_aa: CSAPQGANTEAFF
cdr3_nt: TGCAGTGCTCCACAGGGGGCGAACACTGAAGCTTTCTTT

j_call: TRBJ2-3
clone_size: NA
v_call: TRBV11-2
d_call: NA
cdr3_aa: CASSSTGTPDTQYF
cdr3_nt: TGTGCCAGCAGCTCCACTGGGACCCCCGATACGCAGTATTTT

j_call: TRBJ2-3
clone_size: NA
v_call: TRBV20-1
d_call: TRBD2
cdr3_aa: CSARRGDATDTQYF
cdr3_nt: TGCAGTGCTCGGCGGGGGGACGCCACAGATACGCAGTATTTT

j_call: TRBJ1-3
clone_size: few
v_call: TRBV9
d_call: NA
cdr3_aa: CASSVQGEGVDGGNTIYF
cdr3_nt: TGTGCCAGCAGCGTACAGGGAGAGGGAGTTGACGGTGGAAACACCATATATTTT

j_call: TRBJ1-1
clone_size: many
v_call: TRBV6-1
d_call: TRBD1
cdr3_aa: CASRGTGDEAFF
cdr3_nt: TGTGCCAGCAGGGGGACAGGGGACGAAGCTTTCTTT

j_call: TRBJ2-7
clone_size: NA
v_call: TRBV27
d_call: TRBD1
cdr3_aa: CASSPWGQGYEQYF
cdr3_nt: TGTGCCAGCAGCCCATGGGGACAGGGCTACGAGCAGTACTTC

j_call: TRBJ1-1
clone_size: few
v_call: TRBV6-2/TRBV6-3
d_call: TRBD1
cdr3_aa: CASTGAAEAFF
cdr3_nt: TGTGCCAGTACAGGGGCGGCTGAAGCTTTCTTT

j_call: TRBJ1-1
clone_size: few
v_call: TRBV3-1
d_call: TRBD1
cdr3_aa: CASSHPGGTGGMAFF
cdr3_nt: TGTGCCAGCAGCCATCCAGGGGGGACAGGGGGAATGGCTTTCTTT

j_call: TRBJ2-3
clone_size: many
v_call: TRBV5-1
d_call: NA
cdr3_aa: CASSPPGAGLDTQYF
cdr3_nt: TGCGCCAGCAGCCCACCGGGAGCCGGCCTGGATACGCAGTATTTT

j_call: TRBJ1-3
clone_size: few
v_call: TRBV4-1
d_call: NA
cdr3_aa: CASSQELTSGNTIYF
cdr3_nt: TGCGCCAGCAGCCAAGAACTTACCTCTGGAAACACCATATATTTT

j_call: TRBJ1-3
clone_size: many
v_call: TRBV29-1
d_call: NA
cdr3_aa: CSAGTPPGNTIYF
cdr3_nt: TGCAGCGCTGGGACACCGCCTGGAAACACCATATATTTT

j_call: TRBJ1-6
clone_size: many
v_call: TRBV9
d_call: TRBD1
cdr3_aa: CASSVAGTEYSPLHF
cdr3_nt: TGTGCCAGCAGCGTAGCTGGGACAGAGTATTCACCCCTCCACTTT

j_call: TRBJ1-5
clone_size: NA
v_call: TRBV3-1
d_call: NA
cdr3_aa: CASSQDTRGGQPQHF
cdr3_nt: TGTGCCAGCAGCCAAGATACAAGGGGAGGTCAGCCCCAGCATTTT

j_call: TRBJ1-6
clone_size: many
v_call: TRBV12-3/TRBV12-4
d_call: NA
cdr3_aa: CASSLWPDSPLHF
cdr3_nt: TGTGCCAGCAGTTTATGGCCCGATTCACCCCTCCACTTT

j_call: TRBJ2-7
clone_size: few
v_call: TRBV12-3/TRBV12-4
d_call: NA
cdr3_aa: CASSFYTGDSYEQYF
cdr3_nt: TGTGCCAGCAGTTTCTATACAGGTGACTCCTACGAGCAGTACTTC

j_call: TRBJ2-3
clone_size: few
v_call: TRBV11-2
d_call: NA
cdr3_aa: CASSLGARLTDTQYF
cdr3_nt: TGTGCCAGCAGCTTAGGGGCGCGGCTCACAGATACGCAGTATTTT

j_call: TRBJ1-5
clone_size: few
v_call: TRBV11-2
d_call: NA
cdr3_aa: CASSLRANQPQHF
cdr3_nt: TGTGCCAGCAGCTTAAGGGCGAACCAGCCCCAGCATTTT

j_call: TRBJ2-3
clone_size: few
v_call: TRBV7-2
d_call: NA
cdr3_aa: CASSLGGGSQRDTQYF
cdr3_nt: TGTGCCAGCAGCTTAGGGGGCGGGTCACAACGGGATACGCAGTATTTT

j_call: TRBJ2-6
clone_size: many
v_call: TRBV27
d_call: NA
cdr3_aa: CATSGRVPSGANVLTF
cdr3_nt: TGTGCCACTTCGGGCAGGGTCCCTTCTGGGGCCAACGTCCTGACTTTC

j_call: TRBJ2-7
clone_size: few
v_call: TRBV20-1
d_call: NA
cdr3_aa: CSAPPGLGPYEQYF
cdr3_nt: TGCAGTGCCCCACCGGGACTGGGACCCTACGAGCAGTACTTC

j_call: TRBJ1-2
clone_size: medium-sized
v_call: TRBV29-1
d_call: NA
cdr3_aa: CSTPQGEVNYGYTF
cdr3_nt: TGCAGTACCCCCCAGGGAGAGGTGAACTATGGCTACACCTTC